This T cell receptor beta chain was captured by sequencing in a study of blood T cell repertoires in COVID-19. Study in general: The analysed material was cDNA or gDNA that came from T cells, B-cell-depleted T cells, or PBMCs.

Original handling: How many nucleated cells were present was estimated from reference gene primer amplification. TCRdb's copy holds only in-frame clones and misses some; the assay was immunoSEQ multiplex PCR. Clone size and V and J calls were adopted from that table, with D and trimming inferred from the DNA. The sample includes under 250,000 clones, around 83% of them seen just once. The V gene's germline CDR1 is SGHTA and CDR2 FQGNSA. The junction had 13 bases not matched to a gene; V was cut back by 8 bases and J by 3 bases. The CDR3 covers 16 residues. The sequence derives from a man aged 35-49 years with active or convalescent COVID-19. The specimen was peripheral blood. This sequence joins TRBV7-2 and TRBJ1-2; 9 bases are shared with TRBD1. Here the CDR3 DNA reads TGTGCCAGCGCTTGGTCAGTCCGGACAGGGGACTATGGCTACACCTTC. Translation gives CASAWSVRTGDYGYTF.